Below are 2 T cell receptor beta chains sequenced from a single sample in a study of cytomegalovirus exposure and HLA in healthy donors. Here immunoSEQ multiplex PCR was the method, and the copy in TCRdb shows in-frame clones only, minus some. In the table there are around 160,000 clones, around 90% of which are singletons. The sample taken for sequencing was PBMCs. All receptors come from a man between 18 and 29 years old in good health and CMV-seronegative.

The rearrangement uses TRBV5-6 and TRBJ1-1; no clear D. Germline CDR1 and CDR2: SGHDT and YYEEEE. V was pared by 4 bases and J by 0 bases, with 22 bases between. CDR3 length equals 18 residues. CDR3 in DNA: TGTGCCAGCAGCCTGTTAGGTTCAGGAGAGGGCATGAACACTGAAGCTTTCTTT. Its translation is CASSLLGSGEGMNTEAFF.

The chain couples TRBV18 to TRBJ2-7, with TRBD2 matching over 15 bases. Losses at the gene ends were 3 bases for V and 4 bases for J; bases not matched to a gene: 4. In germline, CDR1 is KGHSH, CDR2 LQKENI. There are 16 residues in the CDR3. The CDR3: CASSPEGLAGGYEQYF. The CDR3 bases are TGTGCCAGCTCACCGGAAGGACTAGCGGGAGGGTACGAGCAGTACTTC.